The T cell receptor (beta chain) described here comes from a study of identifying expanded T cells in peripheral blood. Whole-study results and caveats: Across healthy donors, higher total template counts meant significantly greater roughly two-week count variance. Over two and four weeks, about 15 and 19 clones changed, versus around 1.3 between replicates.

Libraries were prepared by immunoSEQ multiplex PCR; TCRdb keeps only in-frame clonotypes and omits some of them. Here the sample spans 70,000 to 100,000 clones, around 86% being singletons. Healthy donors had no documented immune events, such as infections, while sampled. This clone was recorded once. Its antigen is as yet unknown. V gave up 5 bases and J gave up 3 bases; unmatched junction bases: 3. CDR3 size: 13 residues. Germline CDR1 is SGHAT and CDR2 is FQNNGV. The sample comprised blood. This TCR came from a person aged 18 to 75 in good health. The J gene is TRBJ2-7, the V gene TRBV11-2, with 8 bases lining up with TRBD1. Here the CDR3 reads CASSPGTGYEQYF. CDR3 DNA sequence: TGTGCCAGCAGCCCCGGGACAGGCTACGAGCAGTACTTC.